This is a list of T cell receptor beta chains from one sample in a study of identical twins. MiXCR, applied by TCRdb to the 5' RACE reads, yields one record per CDR3 protein. The repertoire holds around 650,000 distinct CDR3 sequences, with just over 7% as singletons. These same data were also listed under a study on yellow fever vaccine responses in identical twins.

The specimen was PBMCs. These receptors came from a woman younger than 30 in good health. The CDR3 runs from the conserved cysteine through the conserved F or W. D genes are given only for firm matches. Some rows mark clone size as missing; the rest say once, few, many or name a class of expanded clone.

J: TRBJ2-3; size: few; V: TRBV13; D: -; length: 16; DNA: TGTGCCAGCAGCCCCCATCTAGCGCCTAGCACAGATACGCAGTATTTT; CDR3: CASSPHLAPSTDTQYF
J: TRBJ2-2; size: few; V: TRBV4-1; D: TRBD1; length: 15; DNA: TGCGCCAGCAGCCTCCGACAGGGGCAAACCGGGGAGCTGTTTTTT; CDR3: CASSLRQGQTGELFF
J: TRBJ1-2; size: many; V: TRBV5-6; D: -; length: 15; DNA: TGTGCCAGCAGCTTTGGACAGACATTGGGGCATGGCTACACCTTC; CDR3: CASSFGQTLGHGYTF
J: TRBJ2-1; size: -; V: TRBV5-4; D: -; length: 19; DNA: TGTGCCAGCAGCTTGGGTCTTAGACAATCTGAGTACTTAGAGCTTGAGCAGTTCTTC; CDR3: CASSLGLRQSEYLELEQFF
J: TRBJ2-5; size: once; V: TRBV7-2; D: -; length: 16; DNA: TGTGCCAGCAGCCCAAATTCAGGCGCCTCGGCGGGGACCCAGTACTTC; CDR3: CASSPNSGASAGTQYF
J: TRBJ2-7; size: -; V: TRBV20-1; D: -; length: 15; DNA: TGCAGTGCTAGACTCCCGGGACTGGTCCCCTACGAGCAGTACTTC; CDR3: CSARLPGLVPYEQYF
J: TRBJ1-2; size: few; V: TRBV6-5; D: TRBD1; length: 16; DNA: TGTGCCAGCAGTCACGCCCTAGGAGGGGGCGGCTATGGCTACACCTTC; CDR3: CASSHALGGGGYGYTF
J: TRBJ1-6; size: many; V: TRBV6-1; D: TRBD1; length: 14; DNA: TGTGCCAGCAGCCGGACAGGGAGAAATTCACCCCTCCACTTT; CDR3: CASSRTGRNSPLHF
J: TRBJ1-5; size: many; V: TRBV7-9; D: -; length: 13; DNA: TGTGCCAGCAGCCCCCTGGGGGGTCAGCCCCAGCATTTT; CDR3: CASSPLGGQPQHF
J: TRBJ2-1; size: -; V: TRBV7-3; D: TRBD1; length: 14; DNA: TGTGCCAGCAGCCAGGGACAGATCCACAATGAGCAGTTCTTC; CDR3: CASSQGQIHNEQFF
J: TRBJ2-3; size: few; V: TRBV12-3/TRBV12-4; D: TRBD2; length: 19; DNA: TGTGCCAGCAGTTTAGGGGGGGGTGGATTGCGGGGCCACACAGATACGCAGTATTTT; CDR3: CASSLGGGGLRGHTDTQYF
J: TRBJ2-1; size: -; V: TRBV11-2; D: -; length: 15; DNA: TGTGCCAGCAGCTTAGGAGGGGGGACTGGGGATGAGCAGTTCTTC; CDR3: CASSLGGGTGDEQFF
J: TRBJ2-3; size: -; V: TRBV2; D: -; length: 10; DNA: TGTGGCGGGCGCACAGATACGCAGTATTTT; CDR3: CGGRTDTQYF
J: TRBJ2-3; size: few; V: TRBV29-1; D: -; length: 15; DNA: TGCAGCGTTGTATGGGGTGACAGCAGCACAGATACGCAGTATTTT; CDR3: CSVVWGDSSTDTQYF
J: TRBJ2-5; size: many; V: TRBV29-1; D: TRBD1; length: 15; DNA: TGCAGCGCTCTCGGGGACAGGGCGGACCAAGAGACCCAGTACTTC; CDR3: CSALGDRADQETQYF
J: TRBJ1-3; size: many; V: TRBV5-6; D: -; length: 13; DNA: TGTGCCAGCAGCTTGGTGTCTGGAAACACCATATATTTT; CDR3: CASSLVSGNTIYF
J: TRBJ2-6; size: once; V: TRBV29-1; D: TRBD1; length: 14; DNA: TGCAGCGTAGAAGACAGGGATGGGGCCAACGTCCTGACTTTC; CDR3: CSVEDRDGANVLTF
J: TRBJ2-1; size: few; V: TRBV20-1; D: TRBD1; length: 16; DNA: TGCAGTGCTAGAGATCTGAGGACAGGGCGCTACAATGAGCAGTTCTTC; CDR3: CSARDLRTGRYNEQFF
J: TRBJ2-7; size: many; V: TRBV11-2; D: TRBD2; length: 14; DNA: TGTGCCAGCAGCTTACCCACGGGACTACGAGTGGAGTACTTC; CDR3: CASSLPTGLRVEYF
J: TRBJ2-3; size: many; V: TRBV5-1; D: -; length: 17; DNA: TGCGCCAGCAGCTTGGACGGGGGCGCGGGTAGCACAGATACGCAGTATTTT; CDR3: CASSLDGGAGSTDTQYF
J: TRBJ2-4; size: many; V: TRBV7-9; D: -; length: 11; DNA: TGTGCCAGCAGCCCCGAGAACATTCAGTACTTC; CDR3: CASSPENIQYF
J: TRBJ2-1; size: -; V: TRBV6-2/TRBV6-3; D: -; length: 13; DNA: TGTGCCAGCAGTTCTAGGGGTAACAATGAGCAGTTCTTC; CDR3: CASSSRGNNEQFF